This TCR beta chain was obtained from a study of cytomegalovirus exposure and HLA in healthy donors. Findings of the study overall: The study labeled more than 150 TCR beta chains cytomegalovirus-associated. TCR beta V- and J-gene trimming was later associated with a missense DCLRE1C variant.

A word on this clone: Antigen unknown.

Looked up from germline, CDR1 is KGHSH and CDR2 is LQKENI. The V and J ends lost 6 bases and 4 bases, in that order; junction bases with no gene match: 7. The CDR3 loop spans 14 amino acids. A multiplex PCR was run with 60 Vbeta primers and 13 Jbeta primers. Sequencing used immunoSEQ multiplex PCR; TCRdb keeps in-frame clones, though not all of them. The sample consists of approximately 150,000 clones, around 81% of them appearing once. Source material: PBMCs. The TCR was taken from a woman in her forties or fifties in good health and CMV-seronegative. This sequence joins TRBV18 and TRBJ1-1; 8 nucleotides align to TRBD1. The CDR3 spells CASSHGQGSTEAFF. Here the CDR3 DNA reads TGTGCCAGCTCGCATGGACAGGGAAGCACTGAAGCTTTCTTT.